The entry below gives a single T cell receptor (beta chain) sequence along with its context. Libraries were prepared by immunoSEQ multiplex PCR; TCRdb keeps only in-frame clonotypes and omits some of them. The data show roughly 2.1 million clones, about 93% seen once. The data were taken from a study of shared clonotypes between healthy human individuals. The V end was cut by 2 bases, the J end by 7 bases, with 17 bases between. This CDR3 spans 16 amino acids. The V gene's germline CDR1 is SEHNR and CDR2 FQNEAQ (reference sequence). As defined, naive CD8 cells were CD45RO-negative and positively selected for CCR7, with terminally differentiated effector memory CD45RA+ cells excluded. Recent vaccinations or acute infections were absent in the healthy HIV-negative adult donors.

Sample: naive CD8+ T cells from PBMCs. This sequence originates from a man aged 18 to 29 in good health. Some clones in this sample may be carry-over from other donors' samples. The chain has TRBV7-9 and TRBJ2-2; D is uncertain. The CDR3 DNA reads TGTGCCAGCAGCTTATCGCCGTCTGGGCTGGGCGGGGAGCTGTTTTTT. Translated: CASSLSPSGLGGELFF.